This TCR beta chain was profiled in a study of CD8 T cells in ankylosing spondylitis. Findings and caveats of the study: Disease-linked clones reportedly concentrated significantly in matched ankylosing spondylitis synovial fluid.

Germline loops: CDR1 SGHAT, CDR2 FQNNGV. The CDR3 contains 13 residues. One entry per CDR3 protein, called by TCRdb with MiXCR from the 5' RACE reads. Found here are 120,000 or so distinct CDR3 sequences, 12% to 15% of them singletons; the top ten hold 3%. Details on this clonotype: Its matching antigen is unknown. One junction end does not reproduce the germline sequence, and a read error may be involved.

This TCR was recovered from a female donor with ankylosing spondylitis or in good health (not recorded which). The sequenced sample was blood, either unsorted or a sorted T cell fraction (not recorded which). This chain connects TRBV11-2 to TRBJ2-7; 9 nucleotides align to TRBD2. CDR3 nucleotide sequence: TGTGCCAGCAGCTTAGAAGCAGCGGGGGGCGAGGACTTC. As protein: CASSLEAAGGEDF.